This TCR beta chain came from a study of beta chain features in type 1 diabetes. The study, taken as a whole, reports: Insertion counts at VDJ junctions were lower in type 1 diabetes patients, who also showed more deletions there. In all four CD4+ subsets, TCRB CDR3 length was significantly, moderately reduced in type 1 diabetes. PCR might favor shorter templates, but any such skew would affect patients and controls equally.

Every bit of the isolated RNA underwent reverse transcription, so sequencing read expressed TCRB transcripts. Method: immunoSEQ multiplex PCR; TCRdb's copy keeps in-frame clones and lacks some. The profile covers around 280,000 clones, with around 16% appearing a single time and less than 0.02% taken by the ten largest. This clone has only a few counts. The antigen is undetermined. Sequenced input: naive CD4+ T cells from blood. The sequence came from a young man with type 1 diabetes.

The CDR3 sequence is CASSLGPSGSFSEQFF. In DNA form, the CDR3 reads TGCGCCAGCAGCTTGGGTCCTAGCGGGAGTTTTTCTGAGCAGTTCTTC. V and J are TRBV5-1 and TRBJ2-1, with 10 positions matching TRBD2. Germline CDR1 SGHRS, CDR2 YFSETQ. V lost 0 bases and J lost 9; bases outside the gene matches: 9. This CDR3 region has 16 residues. Full variable domain (remainder filled in from reference TRBV5-1 and TRBJ2-1): KAGVTQTPRYLIKTRGQQVTLSCSPISGHRSVSWYQQTPGQGLQFLFEYFSETQRNKGNFPGRFSGRQFSNSRSEMNVSTLELGDSALYLCASSLGPSGSFSEQFFGPGTRLTVL.